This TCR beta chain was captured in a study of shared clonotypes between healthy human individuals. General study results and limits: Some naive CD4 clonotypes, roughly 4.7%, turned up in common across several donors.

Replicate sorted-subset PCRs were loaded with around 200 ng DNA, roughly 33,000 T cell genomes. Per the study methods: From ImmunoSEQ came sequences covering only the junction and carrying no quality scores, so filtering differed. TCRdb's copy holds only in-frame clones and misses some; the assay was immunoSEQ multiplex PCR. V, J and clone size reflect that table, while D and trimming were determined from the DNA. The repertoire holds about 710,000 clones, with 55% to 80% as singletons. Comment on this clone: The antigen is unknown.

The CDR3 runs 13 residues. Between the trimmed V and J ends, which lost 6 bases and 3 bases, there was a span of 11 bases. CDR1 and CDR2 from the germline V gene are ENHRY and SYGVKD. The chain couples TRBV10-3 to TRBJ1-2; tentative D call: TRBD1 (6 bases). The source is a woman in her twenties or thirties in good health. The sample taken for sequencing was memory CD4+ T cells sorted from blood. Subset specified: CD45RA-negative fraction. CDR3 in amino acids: CAISENRDYGYTF. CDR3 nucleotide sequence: TGTGCCATCAGCGAAAACAGGGACTATGGCTACACCTTC.